The 11 T cell receptor beta chains listed next were all sequenced from one sample in a study of T cell responses to AZD1222 COVID-19 vaccine. Sequencing used immunoSEQ multiplex PCR; TCRdb keeps in-frame clones, though not all of them. The top ten clones hold around 5% of a sample with tens of thousands of clones, 85% to 90% of them seen once. The material sequenced was peripheral blood, taken 28 days after the second AZD1222 dose. Receptors originate from an adult who received the AZD1222 COVID-19 vaccine.

Of note for this clone: At the DNA level, this CDR3 is encoded by other sequences in the same sample as well. V is TRBV5-1 and J is TRBJ2-7; D not certain. Germline CDR1 SGHRS, CDR2 YFSETQ. The V end lost 0 bases, the J end lost 1 base, and 8 bases lay between the germline ends. This CDR3 is built from 14 residues. The CDR3 region is CASSLVAGSYEQYF. CDR3 coding DNA: TGCGCCAGCAGCTTGGTGGCCGGATCCTACGAGCAGTACTTC.

The V and J genes are TRBV6-1 and TRBJ1-2; weak D call: TRBD1 (6 bases). The length of the CDR3 is 15 residues. The V gene's germline CDR1 is MNHNS and CDR2 SASEGT. V was shortened by 3 bases and J by 5 bases, with 16 bases between the two germline ends. The CDR3 DNA reads TGTGCCAGCAGTGACACAGAAGGGGGTGGATATGGCTACACCTTC. The encoded protein is CASSDTEGGGYGYTF.

DNA of the CDR3: TGTGCCAGCAGCGTAAGTGGGGGGCCAACCTACGAGCAGTACTTC. This codes for CASSVSGGPTYEQYF. This chain connects TRBV9 to TRBJ2-7; D may match TRBD1 or TRBD2 (6 bases each). V shed 1 base and J shed 2 bases, with 13 bases lying between them. Germline V CDR1 and CDR2: SGDLS, YYNGEE. This CDR3 spans 15 amino acids.

This clone was counted once. The rearrangement uses TRBV5-1 and TRBJ1-1; TRBD1 is a possible D gene (6 bases). Germline loops: CDR1 SGHRS, CDR2 YFSETQ. V was pared by 4 bases and J by 3 bases, with 16 bases between. The CDR3 runs 15 residues. Here the CDR3 DNA reads TGCGCCAGCAGCACCCATGGGGGCTGGGACACTGAAGCTTTCTTT. It specifies CASSTHGGWDTEAFF.

The chain recombines TRBV19 with TRBJ1-3; D not certain. Germline V CDR1 and CDR2: LNHDA, SQIVND (reference sequence). There are 16 residues in the CDR3. V shed 3 bases and J shed 0 bases, with 12 bases lying between them. The CDR3 sequence: CASSIARTASGNTIYF. In DNA, the CDR3 is TGTGCCAGTAGTATCGCCAGGACCGCCTCTGGAAACACCATATATTTT.

The CDR3 region is CASNRRQSYNEQFF. CDR3 DNA sequence: TGTGCCAGCAACCGCCGGCAGTCCTACAATGAGCAGTTCTTC. V usage is TRBV5-5 and J usage is TRBJ2-1; unclear D gene. The length of the CDR3 is 14 residues. V lost 6 bases to trimming and J lost 1 base, with 11 bases between them. Germline V gene sequence: CDR1 SGHKS, CDR2 YYEKEE (reference sequence).

This clone was detected only once. The chain joins TRBV5-1 to TRBJ1-1; D gene uncertain. V gave up 0 bases and J gave up 1 base, with 10 bases separating them. CDR1 is SGHRS, CDR2 YFSETQ, per germline. CDR3 length equals 15 residues. The CDR3 nucleotides read TGCGCCAGCAGCTTGGAGGTACTCCCGAACACTGAAGCTTTCTTT. Translated: CASSLEVLPNTEAFF.

The chain combines TRBV2 with TRBJ2-7, with 8 bases lining up with TRBD1. V lost 6 bases and J lost 2; bases outside the gene matches: 3. The CDR3 runs to 13 residues. The germline gives CDR1 SNHLY, CDR2 FYNNEI. For the CDR3, the DNA is TGTGCCAGCAGCGGACAGGGTACCTACGAGCAGTACTTC. It yields the protein CASSGQGTYEQYF.

The chain is built from TRBV2 and TRBJ1-1; no clear D gene. Germline CDR1 is SNHLY and CDR2 is FYNNEI. CDR3 length equals 13 residues. V lost 2 bases and J lost 7, with 11 bases in between. The CDR3 DNA reads as TGTGCCAGCAGTGAACTCCTTTTCAATGAAGCTTTCTTT. Translated, it gives CASSELLFNEAFF.

The chain recombines TRBV7-2 with TRBJ1-2; D possibly corresponds to TRBD1 (5 bases). The CDR3 has 13 amino acids. V gave up 5 bases and J gave up 6 bases, with 13 bases separating them. Germline V gene lookup returns CDR1 SGHTA and CDR2 FQGNSA. As DNA, the CDR3 is TGTGCCAGCAGCCCCTTCGGGGCGAATGGCTACACCTTC. This translates into CASSPFGANGYTF.

The V call is TRBV18, the J call TRBJ2-1, with 7 bases matching TRBD1. The CDR3 sequence is 13 residues long. Losses at the gene ends were 6 bases for V and 4 bases for J; bases not matched to a gene: 3. Germline CDR1 is KGHSH and CDR2 is LQKENI. CDR3 in amino acids: CASSWGQYNEQFF. In DNA form, the CDR3 reads TGTGCCAGCTCTTGGGGACAGTACAATGAGCAGTTCTTC. The full variable domain, with the rest looked up from reference TRBV18 and TRBJ2-1, is NAGVMQNPRHLVRRRGQEARLRCSPMKGHSHVYWYRQLPEEGLKFMVYLQKENIIDESGMPKERFSAEFPKEGPSILRIQQVVRGDSAAYFCASSWGQYNEQFFGPGTRLTVL.